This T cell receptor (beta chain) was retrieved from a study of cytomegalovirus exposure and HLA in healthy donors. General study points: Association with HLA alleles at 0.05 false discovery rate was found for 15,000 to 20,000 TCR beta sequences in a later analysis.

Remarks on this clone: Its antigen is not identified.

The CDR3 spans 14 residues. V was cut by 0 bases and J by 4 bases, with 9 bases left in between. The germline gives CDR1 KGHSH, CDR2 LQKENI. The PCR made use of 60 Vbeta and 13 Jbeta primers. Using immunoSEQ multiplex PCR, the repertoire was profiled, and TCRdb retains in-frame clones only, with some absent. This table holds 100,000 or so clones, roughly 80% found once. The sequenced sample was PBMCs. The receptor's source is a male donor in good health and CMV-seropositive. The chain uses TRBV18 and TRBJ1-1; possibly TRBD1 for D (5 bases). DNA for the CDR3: TGTGCCAGCTCACCACCGTGGGGGGGCACTGAAGCTTTCTTT. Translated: CASSPPWGGTEAFF.